The 14 T cell receptor beta chains presented below share a single source sample, sequenced in a study of blood T cells in healthy people across ages. With a J-beta primer mix and a sample-barcoded 5' primer, a second PCR ran about 6 to 11 cycles. MiXCR, applied by TCRdb to the 5' RACE reads, yields one record per CDR3 protein. The repertoire holds over 1,500,000 distinct CDR3 sequences, about two fifths seen once, with about 23% in the top ten. Sequencing was performed on blood. The receptor source for this set is a human donor in good health.

The gene calls are TRBV6-1 and TRBJ2-1, with 8 bases aligning to TRBD1. Germline trimming cut 2 bases from V and 0 bases from J; bases unmatched to any gene: 6. The CDR3 runs to 17 residues. Germline V lookup: CDR1 MNHNS, CDR2 SASEGT. The CDR3 spells CASSEFLDRVSYNEQFF. CDR3 nucleotides: TGTGCCAGCAGTGAATTCCTGGACAGGGTCTCCTACAATGAGCAGTTCTTC.

Regarding this clonotype: At one end the junction does not follow the germline gene, possibly because of a read error. This rearrangement joins TRBV4-3 to TRBJ1-2; 7 bases align to TRBD1. Germline-derived CDR1 and CDR2 are LGHNA and YSLEER. The CDR3 is made up of 13 amino acids. The CDR3 sequence is CVSSQDRNYGYTF. The CDR3 DNA follows: TGCGTCAGCAGCCAGGACAGGAACTATGGCTACACCTTC.

On this clonotype: An end of the junction differs from the germline gene, which may be a read error. The CDR3 loop reads CGSSQLVEQYF. CDR3 nucleotides: TGTGGCAGCAGCCAACTAGTGGAGCAGTACTTC. The chain uses TRBV14 and TRBJ2-7, with D maybe TRBD2 (5 bases). Germline assignment: CDR1 SGHDN and CDR2 FVKESK. The CDR3 is 11 residues long.

V is TRBV5-1 and J is TRBJ1-5, with D uncertain. V was pared by 6 bases and J by 5 bases, with 12 bases between. Germline assignment: CDR1 SGHRS and CDR2 YFSETQ. This CDR3 is built from 13 residues. In nucleotides, the CDR3 is TGCGCCAGCACCTCTATGCCCGATCAGCCCCAGCATTTT. Amino acid sequence: CASTSMPDQPQHF.

This clonotype has only a few counts. The chain links TRBV12-3 or TRBV12-4 to TRBJ2-1; 8 bases match TRBD1. This CDR3 contains 17 residues. With V trimmed by 4 bases and J by 6 bases, 14 bases remained unmatched. This CDR3 reads CASSSPKGQVLLNEQFF. For the CDR3, the DNA is TGTGCCAGCAGTTCGCCGAAGGGACAGGTTTTGCTCAATGAGCAGTTCTTC.

The chain links TRBV7-2 to TRBJ1-3; D call uncertain. The CDR3 sequence is 19 residues long. Per germline, CDR1 SGHTA and CDR2 FQGNSA. V lost 2 bases, J lost 0 bases, and 20 bases lay in between. As DNA, the CDR3 is TGTGCCAGCAGCTTAAGGTTGGAGGTCTGGGGTCACTCTGGAAACACCATATATTTT. Its translation is CASSLRLEVWGHSGNTIYF.

The rearrangement uses TRBV20-1 and TRBJ2-3; no clear D. With 4 bases removed from V and 6 bases from J, the gap between germline ends came to 8 bases. CDR1 and CDR2 (germline): DFQATT, SNEGSKA (reference sequence). The CDR3 contains 11 residues. The CDR3 loop reads CSAKSGDTQYF. The CDR3 DNA reads TGCAGTGCTAAGAGTGGGGATACGCAGTATTTT.

This clonotype was picked up a small number of times. The V gene is TRBV6-1, the J gene TRBJ1-1, with D unclear. Trimming shortened V by 1 base and J by 11 bases, and 8 bases separated the two germline ends. Germline loops: CDR1 MNHNS, CDR2 SASEGT. The CDR3 extends over 11 amino acids. The CDR3 region has the DNA TGTGCCAGCAGTGAAGGAGACTCGGCTTTCTTT. Translation gives CASSEGDSAFF.

The chain uses TRBV9 and TRBJ1-1; D may be TRBD1 (6 bases). The CDR3 is made up of 18 amino acids. The V end was cut by 4 bases, the J end by 4 bases, with 26 bases between. Germline V gene data show CDR1 as SGDLS and CDR2 as YYNGEE. The CDR3 sequence: CASSPRGHRVGLTTEAFF. The CDR3 nucleotides are TGTGCCAGCAGCCCGAGAGGACACAGGGTGGGATTGACCACTGAAGCTTTCTTT. Looking up the rest from reference TRBV9 and TRBJ1-1 gives the full variable domain: DSGVTQTPKHLITATGQRVTLRCSPRSGDLSVYWYQQSLDQGLQFLIQYYNGEERAKGNILERFSAQQFPDLHSELNLSSLELGDSALYFCASSPRGHRVGLTTEAFFGQGTRLTVV.

Regarding this clonotype: A junction end diverges from the germline sequence, so it may reflect a read error. The chain joins TRBV7-3 to TRBJ2-3; weak D call: TRBD1 (5 bases). The CDR3 contains 14 residues. The germline V gene has CDR1 SGHTA and CDR2 FQGTGA. The CDR3, as DNA: TGTGCCAGCAGCTTAATCGGGCCCACAGGTACGCAGTATTTT. Amino acids: CASSLIGPTGTQYF.

The chain joins TRBV11-3 to TRBJ1-3, with no clear D. CDR3 length equals 11 residues. Between the trimmed V and J ends, which lost 4 bases and 11 bases, there was a span of 9 bases. The germline gives CDR1 SGHNT, CDR2 YENEEA. CDR3: CASSYREAIYF. CDR3 nucleotide sequence: TGTGCCAGCAGCTACCGGGAGGCCATATATTTT.

The CDR3 DNA follows: TGTGCCATCAGTGAAGGTTTAGGGTATTATGGCTACACCTTC. It specifies CAISEGLGYYGYTF. The chain carries TRBV10-3 and TRBJ1-2, with D hard to call. The germline V and J ends were trimmed by 3 bases and 5 bases, with 13 bases remaining between them. Germline V CDR1 and CDR2: ENHRY, SYGVKD. The CDR3 loop spans 14 amino acids.

This clonotype was observed a few times. This chain's CDR3 is CASSYSSGGTEAFF. The CDR3 region has the DNA TGTGCCAGCAGTTACTCGTCCGGGGGAACTGAAGCTTTCTTT. The gene calls are TRBV6-5 and TRBJ1-1, with D possibly being TRBD1 (5 bases). Germline CDR1 MNHEY, CDR2 SVGAGI. The CDR3 totals 14 residues. With 0 bases removed from V and 5 bases from J, the gap between germline ends came to 10 bases.

This clonotype turned up a few times. The chain joins TRBV5-1 to TRBJ1-5; TRBD1 matches 11 bases. Germline CDR1 is SGHRS and CDR2 is YFSETQ. With 2 bases clipped from V and 2 bases from J, the junction kept 3 bases outside the gene matches. The CDR3 covers 16 residues. This chain's CDR3 is CASSFGTGGRNQPQHF. The CDR3 nucleotides read TGCGCCAGCAGCTTCGGGACAGGGGGGCGCAATCAGCCCCAGCATTTT.